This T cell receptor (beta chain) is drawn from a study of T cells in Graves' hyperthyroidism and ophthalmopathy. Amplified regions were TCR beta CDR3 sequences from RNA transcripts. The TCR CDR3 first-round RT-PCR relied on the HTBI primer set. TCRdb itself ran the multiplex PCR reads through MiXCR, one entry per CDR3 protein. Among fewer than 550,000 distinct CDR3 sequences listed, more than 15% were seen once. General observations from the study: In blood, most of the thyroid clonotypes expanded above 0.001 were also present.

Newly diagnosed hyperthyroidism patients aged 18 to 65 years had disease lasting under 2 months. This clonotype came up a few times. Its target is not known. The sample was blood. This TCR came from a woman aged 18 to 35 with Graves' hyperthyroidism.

This CDR3 is CASSVPPLAGLSMEQYF. The CDR3 DNA is TGTGCCAGCAGCGTACCGCCCCTAGCGGGCCTTTCCATGGAGCAGTACTTC. The gene calls are TRBV9 and TRBJ2-7; the match to TRBD2 covers 8 bases. CDR3 length: 17 residues. Germline CDR1 SGDLS, CDR2 YYNGEE. Unmatched junction bases numbered 16, after V lost 1 base and J lost 7 bases.